This entry describes one TCR beta chain. The antigen is undetermined. The sample belongs to a study of CD8+CD57+ T cells in acquired aplastic anemia. Across the whole study: Sorted CD4+ and CD8+ cells gave an average of roughly 3.2 ug of DNA. Findings and limits, study-wide: Between patients and controls, CD8+ Simpson's diversity did not vary significantly. Patients and controls shared twenty-nine CD8+ CDR3 sequences.

CDR3 and TCR beta VDJ profiling relied on a genomic DNA template. TCRdb reprocessed the reads with MiXCR, giving one entry per CDR3 protein. This table holds more than 150,000 distinct CDR3 sequences, about 50% found once. The patients chosen for sequencing had shown expansion of CD8+CD57+ cells (detected by flow cytometry). Acquired aplastic anemia of severe grade affected all patients. In germline, CDR1 is SNHLY, CDR2 FYNNEI. CDR3 size: 16 residues. With 6 bases clipped from V and 9 bases from J, the junction kept 10 bases outside the gene matches. The sample taken for sequencing was sorted CD4+, CD8+, or CD8+CD57+ T cells (not recorded which) from PBMCs. The source of this sequence is a human donor with aplastic anemia. The V call is TRBV2, the J call TRBJ2-1; 14 bases are a match to TRBD2. This CDR3 is CASSYAGTSGSSEQFF. DNA for the CDR3: TGTGCCAGCAGCTACGCCGGGACTAGCGGGAGTAGTGAGCAGTTCTTC.